These T cell receptor beta chains were read from a single sample in a study of T cells after yellow fever vaccination. Each CDR3 protein gets one entry after TCRdb re-called the 5' RACE reads with MiXCR. This sample yields 300,000 to 350,000 distinct CDR3 sequences, of which roughly 10% are seen a single time; roughly 3% belongs to the top ten. Specimen: CD4+ T cells sorted from PBMCs, collected 45 days after the yellow fever booster vaccination. All receptors come from a young man who received the YFV17D yellow fever vaccine. CDR3s include the opening cysteine and the closing phenylalanine or tryptophan. Each record gives: D gene, J gene, clone size, V gene, CDR3 protein, CDR3 DNA. D genes are given only for firm matches. A clone size is listed for some rows: how often the clone was seen (once, few, many), or a class if it is expanded.

d_gene: TRBD1
j_gene: TRBJ2-4
abundance: NA
v_gene: TRBV20-1
CDR3aa: CSAPTGPPDIQYF
CDR3nt: TGCAGTGCTCCGACAGGGCCCCCGGACATTCAGTACTTC

d_gene: TRBD1
j_gene: TRBJ2-5
abundance: NA
v_gene: TRBV7-2
CDR3aa: CASSFGDRRGETQYF
CDR3nt: TGTGCCAGCAGCTTTGGGGACAGAAGGGGAGAGACCCAGTACTTC

d_gene: TRBD2
j_gene: TRBJ2-1
abundance: few
v_gene: TRBV7-6
CDR3aa: CASSSTERERIF
CDR3nt: TGTGCCAGCAGCTCCACGGAGCGGGAGAGGATCTTC

d_gene: NA
j_gene: TRBJ1-4
abundance: few
v_gene: TRBV20-1
CDR3aa: CSARTGSGEKLFF
CDR3nt: TGCAGTGCTAGAACCGGATCAGGTGAAAAACTGTTTTTT

d_gene: TRBD2
j_gene: TRBJ2-5
abundance: few
v_gene: TRBV3-1
CDR3aa: CASSRGVGGGKETQYF
CDR3nt: TGTGCCAGCAGCCGAGGGGTTGGCGGGGGGAAAGAGACCCAGTACTTC

d_gene: NA
j_gene: TRBJ2-5
abundance: many
v_gene: TRBV5-4
CDR3aa: CASSYRGAETQYF
CDR3nt: TGTGCCAGCAGCTATAGGGGGGCGGAGACCCAGTACTTC

d_gene: NA
j_gene: TRBJ2-7
abundance: few
v_gene: TRBV2
CDR3aa: CASSVFDTDEQYF
CDR3nt: TGTGCCAGCAGTGTTTTTGACACCGACGAGCAGTACTTC

d_gene: NA
j_gene: TRBJ1-1
abundance: NA
v_gene: TRBV6-1
CDR3aa: CASNLHGAEAFF
CDR3nt: TGTGCCAGCAACCTACATGGGGCTGAAGCTTTCTTT

d_gene: NA
j_gene: TRBJ1-2
abundance: NA
v_gene: TRBV7-8
CDR3aa: CASSPREGPGDYGYTF
CDR3nt: TGTGCCAGCAGCCCGCGTGAGGGCCCTGGGGACTATGGCTACACCTTC

d_gene: NA
j_gene: TRBJ1-2
abundance: NA
v_gene: TRBV12-3/TRBV12-4
CDR3aa: CASSLGQTGGHGYTF
CDR3nt: TGTGCCAGCAGTTTAGGACAGACAGGAGGTCATGGCTACACCTTC

d_gene: NA
j_gene: TRBJ2-4
abundance: NA
v_gene: TRBV5-4
CDR3aa: CASSADLGSQYF
CDR3nt: TGTGCCAGCAGCGCGGACTTGGGCAGTCAGTACTTC

d_gene: TRBD2
j_gene: TRBJ2-2
abundance: NA
v_gene: TRBV5-1
CDR3aa: CASSWGGTGELFF
CDR3nt: TGCGCCAGCAGCTGGGGGGGCACCGGGGAGCTGTTTTTT

d_gene: NA
j_gene: TRBJ1-1
abundance: few
v_gene: TRBV6-5
CDR3aa: CASRRTENTEAFF
CDR3nt: TGTGCCAGCCGACGGACGGAGAACACTGAAGCTTTCTTT

d_gene: TRBD1
j_gene: TRBJ2-1
abundance: few
v_gene: TRBV6-5
CDR3aa: CASTRDRVGIEQFF
CDR3nt: TGTGCCAGCACCAGAGACAGGGTGGGAATTGAGCAGTTCTTC

d_gene: NA
j_gene: TRBJ2-2
abundance: many
v_gene: TRBV5-1
CDR3aa: CASSSAPKGTGELFF
CDR3nt: TGCGCCAGCAGTTCGGCCCCGAAGGGAACCGGGGAGCTGTTTTTT

d_gene: NA
j_gene: TRBJ2-1
abundance: NA
v_gene: TRBV5-1
CDR3aa: CASSFRTGSSYNEQFF
CDR3nt: TGCGCCAGCAGCTTCCGCACGGGCAGCTCCTACAATGAGCAGTTCTTC

d_gene: NA
j_gene: TRBJ2-1
abundance: many
v_gene: TRBV7-8
CDR3aa: CASSFTGSNEQFF
CDR3nt: TGTGCCAGCAGCTTTACAGGGTCCAATGAGCAGTTCTTC

d_gene: NA
j_gene: TRBJ2-1
abundance: NA
v_gene: TRBV29-1
CDR3aa: CSVAGGPHEQFF
CDR3nt: TGCAGCGTTGCCGGGGGGCCCCATGAGCAGTTCTTC

d_gene: NA
j_gene: TRBJ1-1
abundance: few
v_gene: TRBV19
CDR3aa: CASSIPSWTEAFF
CDR3nt: TGTGCCAGTAGTATCCCTTCTTGGACTGAAGCTTTCTTT

d_gene: NA
j_gene: TRBJ2-5
abundance: NA
v_gene: TRBV10-2
CDR3aa: CASSEVVLVETQYF
CDR3nt: TGCGCCAGCAGTGAGGTGGTCTTAGTGGAGACCCAGTACTTC

d_gene: NA
j_gene: TRBJ2-7
abundance: many
v_gene: TRBV5-4
CDR3aa: CASSPSPSDSYEQYF
CDR3nt: TGTGCCAGCAGCCCCAGCCCAAGCGACAGTTACGAGCAGTACTTC

d_gene: NA
j_gene: TRBJ1-1
abundance: few
v_gene: TRBV6-2/TRBV6-3
CDR3aa: CASSYLGQNTEAFF
CDR3nt: TGTGCCAGCAGTTACCTCGGACAGAACACTGAAGCTTTCTTT

d_gene: NA
j_gene: TRBJ1-2
abundance: NA
v_gene: TRBV30
CDR3aa: CAWSAGADYGYTF
CDR3nt: TGTGCCTGGAGTGCGGGGGCGGACTATGGCTACACCTTC

d_gene: TRBD1
j_gene: TRBJ2-7
abundance: few
v_gene: TRBV12-5
CDR3aa: CASGPRVPGQVYYEQYF
CDR3nt: TGTGCTAGTGGTCCACGAGTTCCGGGACAGGTATACTACGAGCAGTACTTC

d_gene: TRBD2
j_gene: TRBJ2-1
abundance: few
v_gene: TRBV13
CDR3aa: CASSRTSGALGDEQFF
CDR3nt: TGTGCCAGCAGTAGGACTAGCGGGGCCTTGGGGGATGAGCAGTTCTTC